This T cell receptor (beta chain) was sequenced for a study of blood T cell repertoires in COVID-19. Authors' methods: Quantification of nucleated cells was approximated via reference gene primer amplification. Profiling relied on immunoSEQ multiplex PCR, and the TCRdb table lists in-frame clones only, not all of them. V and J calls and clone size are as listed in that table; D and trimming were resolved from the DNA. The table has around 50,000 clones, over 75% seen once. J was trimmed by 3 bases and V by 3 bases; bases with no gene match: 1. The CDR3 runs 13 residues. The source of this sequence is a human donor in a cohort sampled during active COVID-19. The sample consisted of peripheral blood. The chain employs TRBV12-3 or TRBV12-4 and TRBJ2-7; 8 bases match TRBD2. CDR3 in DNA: TGTGCCAGCAGTTTCGGGAGGGTCTACGAGCAGTACTTC. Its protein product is CASSFGRVYEQYF.